This T cell receptor beta chain was profiled in a study of blood T cells in healthy people across ages (dated by TCRdb to between 2014 and 2017). Turning to the overall study: In model experiments, template switching captured roughly one uniquely barcoded TCR beta cDNA molecule for every two T cells. To avoid experimental bias, donors of different ages were distributed randomly across sequencing lanes. Using deep sequencing normalized with unique cDNA molecular identifiers, the study measured how TCR beta repertoire diversity changes with age. Using the same blood draw, the study looked at two additional independent replicas of 1 million unique cDNA reads for two donors, one aged 18 to 30 and the other aged 80 or older. The donors were split into four age groups: young (average about 15 years), middle-aged (about 40), aged (roughly 60) and long-lived (approximately 80). Beyond this particular receptor, the publication reports: Because donor CMV infection status was unknown, age-related changes in expanded clonotypes were potentially confounded. As age increased, observed TCR beta diversity per million T cells dropped in a roughly linear way, and a significant reduction was already evident by age approximately 40. Conclusive comparison of naive and antigen-experienced compartments was prevented by the profiling of bulk unsorted PBMCs. Compared with the aged group, the long-lived group had more naive CD4+ T cells, fewer expanded clones and increased TCR diversity, a pattern suggesting age selection. There was a strong correlation between observed TCR beta diversity and the percentage of naive T cells measured by flow cytometry. Estimates of total diversity based on one million sequenced T cells were considered lower bounds and underestimates.

Systemically healthy Caucasian individuals from Russia, some 40 in total and aged roughly 6 to 95 years, were included as donors. Around 10 milliliters of peripheral blood were drawn from each donor into EDTA-treated Vacutainer tubes. Ficoll-Paque density-gradient centrifugation was used to isolate PBMCs, with at least 6 million obtained per sample. Trizol reagent was used to extract total RNA from PBMCs, with at least 5.5 micrograms per sample. The percentages of naive CD45RAhigh/CD27high T cells were determined by flow cytometry on a PBMC aliquot from every donor. This clonotype was seen a handful of times. The antigen this receptor binds is unknown. Qualities for individual bases were not recorded, and no much larger clone is one base off. Library prep was done by 5' RACE. Sequencing was performed on an Illumina HiSeq 2500. A second PCR of 7 to 11 cycles was performed with a sample-barcoded 5' primer and a J-beta primer mix. A template-switch 5' adaptor carrying 12 random nucleotides introduced a unique molecular identifier onto each TCR beta cDNA molecule. At least 3 million CDR3-containing paired-end reads were obtained from each sample. All of the RNA was converted into first-strand cDNA using the Mint cDNA synthesis kit, with a TRBC-specific oligonucleotide serving as the primer. After uracil-DNA glycosylase treatment, a first 18-cycle PCR used universal primers M1SS and BC2_uni_R on all cDNA. The original methods were these. Each sample was normalized by randomly selecting 1 million high-quality reads, each carrying a distinct molecular identifier. Instead of being binned into consensus sequences, reads that shared molecular identifiers were thrown out. MiTCR, with a Q25 quality threshold and the strictest error-elimination algorithm, was used for CDR3 identification, clonotype clustering and error correction. A nonparametric unseen species model using Euler transformation provided a lower-bound estimate of total TCR beta diversity. TCRdb reran the public reads through fastp at Q25 and MiXCR, keeping productive beta chains. CDR3 protein duplicates are merged, each entry listing the most common genes and DNA. TCRdb's processing, not the study's, gives the V and J calls here. For this sample there are 1.2 million to 1.5 million distinct CDR3 sequences; approximately 59% appear just once. The ten biggest clones cover 6.5% to 8% of the sample.

The specimen was blood. The sequence was obtained from a young man in good health.

The DNA sequence follows: TGCAGCTCCGGCCCCGGGACAGGGGGATTCGAGACCCAGTACTTC. Its amino acids are CSSGPGTGGFETQYF. In this chain, TRBV29-1 is recombined with TRBJ2-7; 11 bases in the middle match TRBD1. The last part of the DNA fits TRBJ2-5 better; the J call may be wrong. The CDR3 spans 15 residues, from the cysteine through the phenylalanine. Solely the CDR3 DNA is kept, with 45 bases framed from the first base. CDR1 and CDR2 are read off the germline V gene as SQVTM and ANQGSEA.